One sample yielded the 9 T cell receptor beta chains listed below, sequenced in a study of regulatory T cells in long-lasting Graves disease. Indicated time point: newly diagnosed GD, antithyroid drugs for less than 3 months. Extracted RNA from PBMCs served as the source of the TCR library. Investigators prepared the TCR beta libraries by applying iRepertoire HTBI primers and Arm-PCR of CDR3 regions. MiXCR, applied by TCRdb to the multiplex PCR reads, yields one record per CDR3 protein. The repertoire holds hundreds of thousands of distinct CDR3 sequences, with around 16% as singletons. A further study also used this sample, focusing on T cells in Graves' hyperthyroidism and ophthalmopathy.

The sample in question was peripheral blood mononuclear cells (PBMCs), obtained at new diagnosis, from a patient treated with antithyroid drugs. The receptors were sampled from a woman aged 40 to 55 with Graves disease.

The CDR3 nucleotides read TGTGCCAGTAGTATGGGAGGGCCAGGGTCCTACAATGAGCAGTTCTTC. Amino acids: CASSMGGPGSYNEQFF. This chain uses TRBV19 with TRBJ2-1, with 7 bases lining up with TRBD2. With 3 bases clipped from V and 1 base from J, the junction kept 6 bases outside the gene matches. Looked up from germline, CDR1 is LNHDA and CDR2 is SQIVND (reference sequence). This CDR3 spans 16 amino acids.

This clonotype was seen ten or more times. V and J are TRBV28 and TRBJ2-5; D possibly matches TRBD1 or TRBD2 (5 bases each). This CDR3 contains 15 residues. V was clipped by 3 bases and J by 1 base, with 12 bases between them. Per germline, CDR1 MDHEN and CDR2 SYDVKM. CDR3 bases: TGTGCCAGCAGTTTTCGCCCGGGGCCCCAAGAGACCCAGTACTTC. Amino acid sequence: CASSFRPGPQETQYF.

Regarding this clonotype: Just one base apart from a much larger clone, this may be a read error. This chain links TRBV12-3 or TRBV12-4 with TRBJ2-1; 7 positions match TRBD1. The J segment lost 8 bases and the V segment lost 4 bases, leaving 14 bases of the junction unmatched. This CDR3 is 16 amino acids long. The CDR3 protein is CASSSQTGTSSDEQFF. The CDR3 DNA reads as TGTGCCAGCAGTTCTCAGACAGGGACGTCATCAGATGAGCAGTTCTTC.

The chain is built from TRBV18 and TRBJ2-1, with 8 bases matching TRBD1. Trimming removed 3 bases from V and 5 bases from J; junction bases left unmatched: 6. The CDR3 totals 15 residues. In germline, CDR1 is KGHSH, CDR2 LQKENI. CDR3 DNA sequence: TGTGCCAGCTCACCGGGGACAGGACCAGACAATGAGCAGTTCTTC. As protein: CASSPGTGPDNEQFF.

A few counts support this clonotype. CDR3 nucleotide sequence: TGTGCCAGCAGTTACTCGCCGGGAGCGGGATACGAGCAGTACTTC. Its protein is CASSYSPGAGYEQYF. This chain joins TRBV6-5 and TRBJ2-7, with 7 positions matching TRBD2. The junction had 6 bases not matched to a gene; V was cut back by 0 bases and J by 4 bases. Germline V CDR1 and CDR2: MNHEY, SVGAGI. This CDR3 is built from 15 residues.

The rearrangement uses TRBV6-2 or TRBV6-3 and TRBJ2-1; 7 bases map to TRBD1. This CDR3 spans 15 amino acids. The V segment lost 0 bases and the J segment 3 bases; nucleotides outside the gene matches: 2. Germline CDR1 and CDR2: MNHEY and SVGEGT. The CDR3, as DNA: TGTGCCAGCAGTTACTCTAGGGGGCTCTACAATGAGCAGTTCTTC. Protein product: CASSYSRGLYNEQFF.

At least ten counts were recorded for this clonotype. The chain recombines TRBV28 with TRBJ1-6, with 7 bases lining up with TRBD1. The CDR3 covers 18 residues. Germline V gene data show CDR1 as MDHEN and CDR2 as SYDVKM. The V and J ends lost 3 bases and 5 bases, in that order; junction bases with no gene match: 13. CDR3 loop: CASSFIGSWDSNNSPLHF. The CDR3 region has the DNA TGTGCCAGCAGTTTTATTGGGAGCTGGGACAGCAATAATTCACCCCTCCACTTT.

This clonotype was seen ten or more times. V and J are TRBV7-6 and TRBJ2-1; the match to TRBD2 covers 7 bases. This CDR3 contains 16 residues. With V trimmed by 6 bases and J by 0 bases, 8 bases remained unmatched. Per the germline V gene, CDR1 is SGHVS and CDR2 is FNYEAQ. In DNA, the CDR3 is TGTGCCAGCAGTGCCACTAGCGAGAGCTCCTACAATGAGCAGTTCTTC. It is translated as CASSATSESSYNEQFF.

J is TRBJ2-3 and V is TRBV6-1; 8 positions match TRBD1. Germline V gene sequence: CDR1 MNHNS, CDR2 SASEGT. The CDR3 length is 15 residues. The J segment lost 2 bases and the V segment lost 5 bases, leaving 6 bases of the junction unmatched. CDR3 bases: TGTGCCAGCAGTCCGGACAGGGAGTTCACAGATACGCAGTATTTT. Amino acids: CASSPDREFTDTQYF.